Given below is one TCR beta chain in context. Its antigen is still unknown. Clones were read by immunoSEQ multiplex PCR, and TCRdb kept only the in-frame ones, dropping some. The table lists 20,000 to 25,000 clones, under 90% of them singletons, with approximately 15% in the top ten. Germline CDR1 and CDR2: PRHDT and FYEKMQ (reference sequence). The V end was cut by 6 bases, the J end by 6 bases, with 12 bases between. CDR3 length: 13 amino acids. The data derive from a study of OX40 agonist ivuxolimab in advanced cancers. On the study more broadly: Two cutaneous melanoma patients and one hepatocellular carcinoma patient, three in all, had partial responses. Broader study findings: Expanded peripheral T-cell antigen specificity went undetermined.

This specimen consisted of CD4+ or CD8+ T cells sorted from blood, obtained in a trial of the OX40 agonist ivuxolimab. The rearrangement joins TRBV13 to TRBJ1-5; D is perhaps TRBD1 (6 bases). This clonotype was sampled from an adult with an advanced solid tumor such as melanoma, head and neck, liver or kidney cancer. The CDR3 spells CASRGGRRQPQHF. CDR3 sequence (DNA): TGTGCCAGCAGGGGGGGGCGGCGTCAGCCCCAGCATTTT.